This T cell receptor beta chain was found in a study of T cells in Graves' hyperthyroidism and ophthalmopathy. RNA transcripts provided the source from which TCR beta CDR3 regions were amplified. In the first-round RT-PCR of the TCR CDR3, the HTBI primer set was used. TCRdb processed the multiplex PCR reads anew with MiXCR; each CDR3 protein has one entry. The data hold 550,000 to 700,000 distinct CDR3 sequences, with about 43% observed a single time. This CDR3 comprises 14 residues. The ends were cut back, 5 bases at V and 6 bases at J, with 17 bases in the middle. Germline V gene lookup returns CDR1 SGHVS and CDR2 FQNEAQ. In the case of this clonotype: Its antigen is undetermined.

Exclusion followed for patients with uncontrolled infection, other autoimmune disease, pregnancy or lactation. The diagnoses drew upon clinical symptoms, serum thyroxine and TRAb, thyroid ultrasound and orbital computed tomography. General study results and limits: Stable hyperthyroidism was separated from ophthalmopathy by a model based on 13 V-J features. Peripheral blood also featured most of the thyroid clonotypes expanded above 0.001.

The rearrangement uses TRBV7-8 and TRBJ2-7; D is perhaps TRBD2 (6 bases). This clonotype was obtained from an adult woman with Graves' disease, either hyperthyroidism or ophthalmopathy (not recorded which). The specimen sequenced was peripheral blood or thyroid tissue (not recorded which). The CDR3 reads CASSPRLDRSEQYF. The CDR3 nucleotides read TGTGCCAGCAGCCCTCGACTAGACCGAAGCGAGCAGTACTTC.